This T cell receptor beta chain was documented in a study of blood T cell repertoires in COVID-19. About the research overall: Acute and convalescent COVID-19 specimens originated in the United States, Italy and Spain. T cells, B-cell-depleted T cells, or PBMCs supplied cDNA or gDNA.

The V gene's germline CDR1 is KGHSH and CDR2 LQKENI. This CDR3 has 15 amino acids. V shed 6 bases and J 7 bases; nucleotides not matched to a gene: 13. As handled by the study authors: Counts of nucleated cells, estimated from reference gene primer amplification, were obtained. Produced via immunoSEQ multiplex PCR; TCRdb's table is partial and in-frame only. V, J and clone size are taken as reported in that table, and D and trimming were inferred from the DNA itself. This sample has 120,000 to 150,000 clones; 70% to 90% occur once, and the top ten carry 2% to 3%. The sample taken for sequencing was peripheral blood. The clonotype was recovered from a human donor with acute or convalescent COVID-19. The donor label of this sample is uncertain. The chain employs TRBV18 and TRBJ2-5; 8 nucleotides align to TRBD1. The CDR3 sequence: CASSLGQGERGTQYF. The CDR3 DNA reads TGTGCCAGCTCCCTAGGACAGGGCGAGAGGGGGACCCAGTACTTC.